The entry below describes one T cell receptor (beta chain). The antigen remains undetermined. The sample comes from a study of blood T cells in healthy people across ages. Study-level points and caveats: With age, beta diversity per million T cells declined roughly linearly, significantly by approximately 40.

The germline V and J ends were trimmed by 2 bases and 2 bases, with 14 bases remaining between them. This CDR3 is 15 amino acids long. Germline assignment: CDR1 SGHRS and CDR2 YFSETQ. Together with a sample-barcoded 5' primer, a J-beta primer mix was included in a second PCR lasting 7 to 11 cycles. TCRdb recomputed calls from the 5' RACE reads with MiXCR, one row per CDR3 protein. The sample yields about 580,000 distinct CDR3 sequences, less than 60% seen once. This clonotype was sampled from a man of 80 years or more in good health. The sequenced sample was blood. This chain uses TRBV5-1 with TRBJ2-7, with D possibly matching TRBD2 (6 bases). The CDR3 nucleotides are TGCGCCAGCAGCTTTAACCGGGACTTGACCTACGAGCAGTACTTC. This sequence encodes CASSFNRDLTYEQYF.